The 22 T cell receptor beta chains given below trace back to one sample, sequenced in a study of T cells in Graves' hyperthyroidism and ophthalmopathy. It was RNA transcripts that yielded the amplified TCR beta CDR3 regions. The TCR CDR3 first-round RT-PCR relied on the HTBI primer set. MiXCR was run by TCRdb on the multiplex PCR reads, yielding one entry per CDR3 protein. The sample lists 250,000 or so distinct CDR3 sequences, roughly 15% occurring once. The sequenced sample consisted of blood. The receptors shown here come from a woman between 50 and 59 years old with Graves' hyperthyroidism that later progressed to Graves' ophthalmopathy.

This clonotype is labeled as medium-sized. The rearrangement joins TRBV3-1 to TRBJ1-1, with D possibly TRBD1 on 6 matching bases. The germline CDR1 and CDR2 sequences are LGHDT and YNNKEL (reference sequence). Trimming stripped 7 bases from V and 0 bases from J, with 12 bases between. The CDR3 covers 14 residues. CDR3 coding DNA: TGTGCCAGCACCAAACAGGGATTGAACACTGAAGCTTTCTTT. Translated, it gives CASTKQGLNTEAFF.

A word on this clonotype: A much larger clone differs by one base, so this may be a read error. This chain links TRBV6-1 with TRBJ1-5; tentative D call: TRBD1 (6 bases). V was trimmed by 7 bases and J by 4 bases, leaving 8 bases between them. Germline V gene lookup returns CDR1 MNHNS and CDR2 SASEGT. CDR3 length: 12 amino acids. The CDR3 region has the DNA TGTGCCAGCAAAGGGACAAATCAGCCCCAGCATTTT. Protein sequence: CASKGTNQPQHF.

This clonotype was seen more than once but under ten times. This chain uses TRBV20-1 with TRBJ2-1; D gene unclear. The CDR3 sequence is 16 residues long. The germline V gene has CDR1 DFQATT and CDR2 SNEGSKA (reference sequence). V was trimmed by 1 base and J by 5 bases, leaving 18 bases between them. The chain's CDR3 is CSARGRWFKSNNEQFF. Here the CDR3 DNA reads TGCAGTGCTAGAGGACGGTGGTTTAAGAGTAACAATGAGCAGTTCTTC.

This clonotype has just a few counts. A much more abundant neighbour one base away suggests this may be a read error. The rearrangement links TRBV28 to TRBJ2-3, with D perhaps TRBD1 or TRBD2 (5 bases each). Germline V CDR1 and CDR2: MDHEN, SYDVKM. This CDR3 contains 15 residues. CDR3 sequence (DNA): TGTGCCAGCAGTTTAACTAGACTGGCGACAGATACGCGGTATTTT. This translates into CASSLTRLATDTRYF.

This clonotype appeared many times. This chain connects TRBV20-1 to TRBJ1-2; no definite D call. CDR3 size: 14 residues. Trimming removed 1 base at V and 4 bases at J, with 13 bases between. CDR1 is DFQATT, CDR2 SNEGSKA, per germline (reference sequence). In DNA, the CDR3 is TGCAGTGCTAGAGCTACCGCAGGCGGCTATGGCTACACCTTC. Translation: CSARATAGGYGYTF.

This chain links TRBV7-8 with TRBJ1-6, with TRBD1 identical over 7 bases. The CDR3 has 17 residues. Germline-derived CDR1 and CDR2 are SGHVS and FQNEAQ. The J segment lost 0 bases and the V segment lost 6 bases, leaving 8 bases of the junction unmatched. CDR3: CASRLRDSYSYNSPLHF. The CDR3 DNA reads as TGTGCCAGCAGACTCCGGGACAGCTACTCCTATAATTCACCCCTCCACTTT.

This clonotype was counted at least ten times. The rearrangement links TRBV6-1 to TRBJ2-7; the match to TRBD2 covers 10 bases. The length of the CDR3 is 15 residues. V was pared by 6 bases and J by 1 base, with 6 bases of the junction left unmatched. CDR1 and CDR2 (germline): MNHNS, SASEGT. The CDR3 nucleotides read TGTGCCAGCAGGACTGATAGCGGGGGGTCCTACGAGCAGTACTTC. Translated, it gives CASRTDSGGSYEQYF.

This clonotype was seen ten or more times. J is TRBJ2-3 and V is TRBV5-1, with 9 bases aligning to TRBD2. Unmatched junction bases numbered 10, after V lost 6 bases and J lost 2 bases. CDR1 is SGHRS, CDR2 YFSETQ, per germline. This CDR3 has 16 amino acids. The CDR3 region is CASTPGAGGLTDTQYF. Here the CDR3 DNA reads TGCGCCAGCACCCCGGGAGCGGGAGGACTCACAGATACGCAGTATTTT.

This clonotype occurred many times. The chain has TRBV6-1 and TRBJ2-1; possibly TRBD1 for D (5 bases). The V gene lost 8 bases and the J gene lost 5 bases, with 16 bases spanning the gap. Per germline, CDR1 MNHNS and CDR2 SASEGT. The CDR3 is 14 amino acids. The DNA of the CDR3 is TGTGCCAGCGGAACAGGTACGTGGGACAATGAGCAGTTCTTC. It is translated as CASGTGTWDNEQFF.

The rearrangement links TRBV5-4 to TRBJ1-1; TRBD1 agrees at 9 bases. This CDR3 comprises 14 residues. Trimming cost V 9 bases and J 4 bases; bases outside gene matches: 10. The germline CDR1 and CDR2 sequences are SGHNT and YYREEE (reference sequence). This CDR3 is CATKGGQGGTEAFF. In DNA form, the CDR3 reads TGTGCCACCAAAGGGGGACAGGGAGGCACTGAAGCTTTCTTT.

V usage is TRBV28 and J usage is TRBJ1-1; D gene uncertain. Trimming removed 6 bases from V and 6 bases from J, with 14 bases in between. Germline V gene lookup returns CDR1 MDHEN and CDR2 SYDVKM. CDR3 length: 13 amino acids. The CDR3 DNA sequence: TGTGCCAGCAGCCCGGAACCCGGTGCTGAAGCTTTCTTT. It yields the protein CASSPEPGAEAFF.

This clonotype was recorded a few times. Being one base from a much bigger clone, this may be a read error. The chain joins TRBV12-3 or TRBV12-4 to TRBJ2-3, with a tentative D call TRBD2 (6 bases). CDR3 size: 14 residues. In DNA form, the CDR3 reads TGTGCCAGCGGTTTTGGAGGGGACACAGATACGCAGTATTTT. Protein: CASGFGGDTDTQYF.

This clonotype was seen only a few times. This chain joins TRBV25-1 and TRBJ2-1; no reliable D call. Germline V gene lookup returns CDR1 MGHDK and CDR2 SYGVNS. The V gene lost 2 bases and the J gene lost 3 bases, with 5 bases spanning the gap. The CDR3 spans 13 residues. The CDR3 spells CASSEGNYNEQFF. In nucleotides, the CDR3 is TGTGCCAGCAGTGAAGGGAACTACAATGAGCAGTTCTTC.

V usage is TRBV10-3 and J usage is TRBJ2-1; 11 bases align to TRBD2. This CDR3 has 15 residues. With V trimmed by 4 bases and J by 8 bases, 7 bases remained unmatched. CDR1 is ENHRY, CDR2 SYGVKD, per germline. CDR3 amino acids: CAISGASGRSDEQFF. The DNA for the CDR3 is TGTGCCATCAGTGGGGCTAGCGGGAGGTCGGATGAGCAGTTCTTC.

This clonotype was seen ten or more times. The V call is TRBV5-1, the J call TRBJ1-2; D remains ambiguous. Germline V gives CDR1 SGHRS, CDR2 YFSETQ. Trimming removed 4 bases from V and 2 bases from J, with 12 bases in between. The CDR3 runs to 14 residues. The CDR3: CASSPGADNYGYTF. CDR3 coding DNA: TGCGCCAGCAGCCCCGGAGCCGACAACTATGGCTACACCTTC.

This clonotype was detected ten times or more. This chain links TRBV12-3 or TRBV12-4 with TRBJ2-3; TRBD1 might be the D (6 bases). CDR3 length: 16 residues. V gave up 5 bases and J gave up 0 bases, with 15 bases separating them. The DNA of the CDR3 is TGTGCCAGCAGTAGAATAACAGGGCTGAGCACAGATACGCAGTATTTT. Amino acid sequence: CASSRITGLSTDTQYF.

CDR3 nucleotides: TGTGCCAGTGAGGGGGACTCCTACGAGCAGTACTTC. Amino acid sequence: CASEGDSYEQYF. V usage is TRBV6-1 and J usage is TRBJ2-7; D is perhaps TRBD1 (6 bases). The CDR3 sequence is 12 residues long. The germline gives CDR1 MNHNS, CDR2 SASEGT. The germline V and J ends were trimmed by 9 bases and 0 bases, with 9 bases remaining between them.

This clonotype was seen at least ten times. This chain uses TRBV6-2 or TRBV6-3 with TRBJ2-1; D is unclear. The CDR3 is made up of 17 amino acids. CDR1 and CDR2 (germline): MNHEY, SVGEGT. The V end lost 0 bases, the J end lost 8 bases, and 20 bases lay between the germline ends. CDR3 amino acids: CASSYSILASPIDEQFF. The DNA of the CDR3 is TGTGCCAGCAGTTACTCCATATTGGCTAGTCCCATTGATGAGCAGTTCTTC.

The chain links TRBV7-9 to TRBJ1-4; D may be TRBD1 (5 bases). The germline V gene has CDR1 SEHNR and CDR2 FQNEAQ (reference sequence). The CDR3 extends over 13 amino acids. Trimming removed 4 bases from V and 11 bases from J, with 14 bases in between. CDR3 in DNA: TGTGCCAGCAGCTCCATGGTCGGGGGGAAACTGTTTTTT. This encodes CASSSMVGGKLFF.

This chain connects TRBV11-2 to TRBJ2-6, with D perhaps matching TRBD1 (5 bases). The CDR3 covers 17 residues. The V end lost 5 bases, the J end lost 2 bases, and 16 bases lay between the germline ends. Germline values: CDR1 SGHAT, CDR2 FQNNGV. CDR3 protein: CASSTKRKGTGANVLTF. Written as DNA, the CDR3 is TGTGCCAGCAGCACCAAACGAAAGGGGACTGGGGCCAACGTCCTGACTTTC.

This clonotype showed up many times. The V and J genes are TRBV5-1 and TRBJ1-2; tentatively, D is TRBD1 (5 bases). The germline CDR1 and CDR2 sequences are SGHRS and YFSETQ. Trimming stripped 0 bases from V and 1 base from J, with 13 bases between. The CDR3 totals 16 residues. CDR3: CASSLGGTDINYGYTF. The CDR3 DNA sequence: TGCGCCAGCAGCTTGGGCGGGACCGACATTAACTATGGCTACACCTTC.

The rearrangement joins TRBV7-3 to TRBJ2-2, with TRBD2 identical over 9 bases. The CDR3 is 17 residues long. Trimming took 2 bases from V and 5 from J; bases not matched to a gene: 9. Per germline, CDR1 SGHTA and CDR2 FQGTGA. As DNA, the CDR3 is TGTGCCAGCAGCTTAGGTTCGTTTAGCGGGAGAACCGGGGAGCTGTTTTTT. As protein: CASSLGSFSGRTGELFF.